This TCR beta chain originates from a study of identical twins. In this sample, this clonotype turned up a few times. TCRdb re-derived calls from the 5' RACE reads in MiXCR, one entry per CDR3 protein. The sample has roughly 690,000 distinct CDR3 sequences; 20% to 25% are singletons. These same data were also listed under a study on T cells expressing NK-cell markers.

Sequenced input: PBMCs. The origin of this receptor is a woman younger than 30 in good health.

CDR3 loop: CSATSRLASSTDTQYF. The CDR3 nucleotides are TGCAGTGCTACCTCTCGACTAGCTTCCAGCACAGATACGCAGTATTTT. The V gene is TRBV20-1, the J gene TRBJ2-3, with 7 bases that match TRBD2. The germline CDR1 and CDR2 sequences are DFQATT and SNEGSKA (reference sequence). V gave up 4 bases and J gave up 0 bases; unmatched junction bases: 10. CDR3 length: 16 residues.